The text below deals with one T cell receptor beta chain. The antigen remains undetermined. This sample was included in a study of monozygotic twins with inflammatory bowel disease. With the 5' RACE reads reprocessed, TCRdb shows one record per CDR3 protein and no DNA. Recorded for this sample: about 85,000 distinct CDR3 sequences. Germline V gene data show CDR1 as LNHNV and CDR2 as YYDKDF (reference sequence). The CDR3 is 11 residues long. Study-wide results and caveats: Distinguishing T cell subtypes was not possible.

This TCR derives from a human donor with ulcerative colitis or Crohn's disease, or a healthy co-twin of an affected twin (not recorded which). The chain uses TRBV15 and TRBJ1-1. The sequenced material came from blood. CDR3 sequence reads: CATRLNTEAFF.